The 30 T cell receptor beta chains listed next were all sequenced from one sample in a study of Graves' ophthalmopathy and Graves' hyperthyroidism. The authors amplified TCR beta CDR3 regions from RNA transcripts. First-round RT-PCR with HTBI primers preceded a second-round multiplex PCR. TCRdb re-called the multiplex PCR reads with MiXCR, one entry per CDR3 protein. The table includes a few hundred thousand distinct CDR3 sequences, around 16% detected once. Sequencing used peripheral blood. The receptors stem from a woman aged 18-35 years with Graves' ophthalmopathy.

The V gene is TRBV7-8, the J gene TRBJ2-7, with 14 bases lining up with TRBD2. Germline CDR1 and CDR2: SGHVS and FQNEAQ. The junction had 7 bases not matched to a gene; V was cut back by 5 bases and J by 7 bases. The CDR3 has 15 amino acids. The CDR3 region has the DNA TGTGCCAGCAGCCAGACTAGCGGGAGGGCCCGGGAGCAGTACTTC. Residues: CASSQTSGRAREQYF. The full variable domain, rest sourced from reference TRBV7-8 and TRBJ2-7, is GAGVSQSPRYKVAKRGQDVALRCDPISGHVSLFWYQQALGQGPEFLTYFQNEAQLDKSGLPSDRFFAERPEGSVSTLKIQRTQQEDSAVYLCASSQTSGRAREQYFGPGTRLTVT.

This clonotype has ten or more counts. The genes are TRBV20-1 and TRBJ2-7; 8 bases fit TRBD2. Per germline, CDR1 DFQATT and CDR2 SNEGSKA (reference sequence). The CDR3 is 15 amino acids. V lost 0 bases and J lost 4; bases outside the gene matches: 8. CDR3 protein: CSARDSERGWYEQYF. CDR3 bases: TGCAGTGCTAGAGATTCAGAGCGGGGGTGGTACGAGCAGTACTTC.

This sequence joins TRBV20-1 and TRBJ2-5; D is unclear. V was cut by 8 bases and J by 5 bases, with 9 bases left in between. Germline lookup yields CDR1 DFQATT and CDR2 SNEGSKA (reference sequence). This CDR3 comprises 10 residues. In DNA form, the CDR3 reads TGCAGTTATGTAGGGGAGACCCAGTACTTC. Amino acids: CSYVGETQYF.

This clonotype was detected many times. The chain uses TRBV5-1 and TRBJ1-2, with D hard to call. V was trimmed by 0 bases and J by 0 bases, leaving 9 bases between them. This CDR3 comprises 15 residues. In germline, CDR1 is SGHRS, CDR2 YFSETQ. CDR3 region: CASSLGRGPNYGYTF. CDR3 nucleotide sequence: TGCGCCAGCAGCTTGGGACGAGGTCCTAACTATGGCTACACCTTC.

The gene calls are TRBV7-2 and TRBJ1-6, with D unclear. V was cut by 6 bases and J by 11 bases, with 23 bases left in between. The germline gives CDR1 SGHTA, CDR2 FQGNSA. The CDR3 totals 16 residues. CDR3 in DNA: TGTGCCAGCAGTCGCAACCGTGAGATGCTTGGGGCACCCCTCCACTTT. It yields the protein CASSRNREMLGAPLHF.

J is TRBJ2-6 and V is TRBV11-2; D is unresolved. The CDR3 runs 17 residues. V was clipped by 3 bases and J by 4 bases, with 16 bases between them. Germline CDR1 reads SGHAT; CDR2 reads FQNNGV. CDR3 DNA sequence: TGTGCCAGCAGCTTTACCTTTGACTCCGTAGGGGCCAACGTCCTGACTTTC. Residues: CASSFTFDSVGANVLTF.

This clonotype has ten or more counts. This chain connects TRBV6-5 to TRBJ2-7; the D is unclear. This CDR3 is built from 14 residues. Germline CDR1 reads MNHEY; CDR2 reads SVGAGI. V was trimmed by 3 bases and J by 4 bases, leaving 13 bases between them. This CDR3 reads CASSYGDGGYEQYF. For the CDR3, the DNA is TGTGCCAGCAGTTATGGTGACGGTGGTTACGAGCAGTACTTC.

This clonotype was recorded at least ten times. This may arise from a read error, as a much more abundant clone is one base away. V gene TRBV12-3 or TRBV12-4 combines with J gene TRBJ1-1, with D hard to call. Trimming removed 3 bases at V and 6 bases at J, with 8 bases between. There are 12 residues in the CDR3. For the CDR3, the DNA is TGTGCCAGCAGTTTGCAGATAGCTGAAGCTTTCTTT. Residues: CASSLQIAEAFF.

This rearrangement joins TRBV6-1 to TRBJ2-5; 8 bases line up with TRBD2. CDR3 length: 15 amino acids. Germline CDR1 and CDR2: MNHNS and SASEGT. V lost 6 bases, J lost 5 bases, and 11 bases stayed unmatched. The CDR3, as DNA: TGTGCCAGCAGACACCTAGCGGGCCAAGCGGAGACCCAGTACTTC. Translating gives CASRHLAGQAETQYF.

The genes are TRBV12-3 or TRBV12-4 and TRBJ1-2, with 7 bases fitting TRBD1. Unmatched junction bases numbered 12, after V lost 7 bases and J lost 7 bases. This CDR3 comprises 14 residues. Written as DNA, the CDR3 is TGTGCCAGCACCCGGGGACAGAATCGCCTTGGCTACACCTTC. Translating gives CASTRGQNRLGYTF.

This clonotype was counted at least ten times. This chain uses TRBV20-1 with TRBJ2-7, with TRBD1 matching 10 bases. From germline, CDR1 is DFQATT and CDR2 SNEGSKA (reference sequence). The CDR3 runs 16 residues. The V and J ends lost 1 base and 2 bases, in that order; junction bases with no gene match: 8. The CDR3 DNA is TGCAGTGCTAGAGGCGACAGGGGGCGAGAAGCCTACGAGCAGTACTTC. Its translation: CSARGDRGREAYEQYF.

This clonotype was seen repeatedly, ten times or more. The rearrangement uses TRBV6-5 and TRBJ2-7; 9 nucleotides match TRBD2. The CDR3 sequence is 15 residues long. CDR1 is MNHEY and CDR2 is SVGAGI in the germline V gene. Trimming removed 2 bases from V and 3 bases from J; junction bases left unmatched: 5. CDR3 in DNA: TGTGCCAGCAGTTACGCGACTAGCGGTGACTACGAGCAGTACTTC. Translating it yields CASSYATSGDYEQYF.

This clonotype was detected ten times or more. The rearrangement links TRBV6-5 to TRBJ1-3, with D maybe TRBD1 (5 bases). Germline CDR1 MNHEY, CDR2 SVGAGI. CDR3 length: 16 residues. Trimming took 0 bases from V and 2 from J, leaving 11 bases between them. CDR3 residues: CASSYSRLGAGNTIYF. CDR3 in DNA: TGTGCCAGCAGTTACTCGCGTCTGGGGGCTGGAAACACCATATATTTT.

This clonotype was seen repeatedly, ten times or more. The V gene is TRBV7-3, the J gene TRBJ1-1; D gene unclear. The CDR3 is 14 amino acids. Trimming removed 2 bases from V and 2 bases from J, with 9 bases in between. Germline V CDR1 and CDR2: SGHTA, FQGTGA. In DNA form, the CDR3 reads TGTGCCAGCAGCTTAGTACCAGGAAACACTGAAGCTTTCTTT. This gives the protein CASSLVPGNTEAFF.

This clonotype was counted many times. The genes are TRBV14 and TRBJ1-1, with a tentative D call TRBD1 (6 bases). Trimming stripped 4 bases from V and 1 base from J, with 19 bases between. The length of the CDR3 is 17 residues. The germline V gene has CDR1 SGHDN and CDR2 FVKESK. CDR3 DNA: TGTGCCAGCAGCCTCACAATTGGGGCGGGGGCGAACACTGAAGCTTTCTTT. It yields the protein CASSLTIGAGANTEAFF. Together with reference TRBV14 and TRBJ1-1, the CDR3 gives the full variable domain: EAGVTQFPSHSVIEKGQTVTLRCDPISGHDNLYWYRRVMGKEIKFLLHFVKESKQDESGMPNNRFLAERTGGTYSTLKVQPAELEDSGVYFCASSLTIGAGANTEAFFGQGTRLTVV.

The chain recombines TRBV5-1 with TRBJ1-2; tentative D call: TRBD1 (5 bases). Deletions cut 1 base from V and 2 bases from J, with 15 bases between. There are 16 residues in the CDR3. From germline, CDR1 is SGHRS and CDR2 YFSETQ. The DNA for the CDR3 is TGCGCCAGCAGCTTGTTACACACAGGAGGGAACTATGGCTACACCTTC. Translation: CASSLLHTGGNYGYTF.

The sample holds many counts of this clonotype. This chain connects TRBV20-1 to TRBJ1-2, with a weak D call TRBD1 (6 bases). V gave up 5 bases and J gave up 11 bases, with 18 bases separating them. From germline, CDR1 is DFQATT and CDR2 SNEGSKA (reference sequence). This CDR3 contains 12 residues. CDR3 DNA: TGCAGTGCTCATGTTAGGGGGGGATATTACACCTTC. Encoded protein: CSAHVRGGYYTF.

CDR3 region: CASSEQRLVTGETQYF. Here the CDR3 DNA reads TGTGCCAGCAGTGAGCAGAGACTAGTTACGGGGGAGACCCAGTACTTC. V is TRBV6-2 or TRBV6-3 and J is TRBJ2-5, with D perhaps TRBD2 (6 bases). V gave up 5 bases and J gave up 5 bases, with 21 bases separating them. CDR1 and CDR2 (germline): MNHEY, SVGEGT. The CDR3 has 16 amino acids.

J is TRBJ1-1 and V is TRBV27; 8 positions match TRBD1. The CDR3 consists of 14 residues. V was clipped by 8 bases and J by 2 bases; unmatched bases: 7. CDR1 is MNHEY and CDR2 is SMNVEV in the germline V gene (reference sequence). The CDR3 here is CASFTGGANTEAFF. In nucleotides, the CDR3 is TGTGCCAGCTTTACAGGGGGAGCTAACACTGAAGCTTTCTTT.

This clonotype occurred many times. A read error is possible here, since a much larger clone lies one base away. The chain carries TRBV6-2 or TRBV6-3 and TRBJ1-1; D possibly corresponds to TRBD1 (6 bases). V was cut by 8 bases and J by 10 bases, with 23 bases left in between. This CDR3 region has 14 residues. Per the germline V gene, CDR1 is MNHEY and CDR2 is SVGEGT. The chain's CDR3 is CASGYDRSSRGAFF. Here the CDR3 DNA reads TGTGCCAGCGGCTACGACAGGAGCTCGAGAGGAGCTTTCTTT.

This clonotype was seen a few times. V is TRBV28 and J is TRBJ1-6, with TRBD1 as a possible D gene (5 bases). Per germline, CDR1 MDHEN and CDR2 SYDVKM. V shed 3 bases and J shed 7 bases, with 10 bases lying between them. The CDR3 is made up of 14 amino acids. The CDR3 region is CASSFTGTNSPLHF. The CDR3 nucleotides are TGTGCCAGCAGTTTTACAGGAACCAATTCACCCCTCCACTTT.

This clonotype has at least ten counts. V usage is TRBV7-8 and J usage is TRBJ1-1; possible D gene TRBD1, 6 bases. The length of the CDR3 is 14 residues. Trimming stripped 3 bases from V and 0 bases from J, with 8 bases between. From germline, CDR1 is SGHVS and CDR2 FQNEAQ. CDR3 bases: TGTGCCAGCAGCTTCGACAGGTTGAACACTGAAGCTTTCTTT. Its protein product is CASSFDRLNTEAFF.

This clonotype was counted ten times or more. The chain employs TRBV20-1 and TRBJ2-7, with 9 bases fitting TRBD1. Trimming took 6 bases from V and 6 from J; bases not matched to a gene: 6. Germline CDR1 and CDR2: DFQATT and SNEGSKA (reference sequence). The CDR3 has 12 residues. Written as DNA, the CDR3 is TGCAGTGCCCCACGGACAGGGGCCGAGCAGTACTTC. This translates into CSAPRTGAEQYF.

This clonotype showed up many times. The CDR3 coding sequence is TGCAGTGCTTACCGACAGTATGAAGCTTTCTTT. Translating gives CSAYRQYEAFF. The rearrangement links TRBV20-1 to TRBJ1-1; tentatively, D is TRBD1 (5 bases). The CDR3 runs to 11 residues. Trimming pared 5 bases from V and 7 bases from J, leaving 11 bases between. CDR1 is DFQATT, CDR2 SNEGSKA, per germline (reference sequence).

This clonotype was recorded at least ten times. The V call is TRBV7-8, the J call TRBJ1-3, with D unresolved. Germline assignment: CDR1 SGHVS and CDR2 FQNEAQ. This CDR3 comprises 17 residues. Trimming took 5 bases from V and 0 from J, leaving 17 bases between them. The CDR3 sequence is CASSPEIGPNSGNTIYF. The CDR3 coding sequence is TGTGCCAGCAGCCCAGAGATAGGACCGAACTCTGGAAACACCATATATTTT.

The chain recombines TRBV6-5 with TRBJ1-5; D unclear. CDR1 and CDR2 from the germline V gene are MNHEY and SVGAGI. With 2 bases removed from V and 0 bases from J, the gap between germline ends came to 14 bases. The CDR3 runs 17 residues. The CDR3 reads CASSYRRQQYSNQPQHF. The CDR3 DNA sequence: TGTGCCAGCAGTTACAGGCGCCAGCAATATAGCAATCAGCCCCAGCATTTT.

This clonotype was found many times. The V gene is TRBV20-1, the J gene TRBJ2-5; no firm D call. The CDR3 is made up of 15 amino acids. V was pared by 0 bases and J by 1 base, with 12 bases between. Germline assignment: CDR1 DFQATT and CDR2 SNEGSKA (reference sequence). Here the CDR3 DNA reads TGCAGTGCTAGAGATCCCCGGAGATCCCAAGAGACCCAGTACTTC. This sequence encodes CSARDPRRSQETQYF.

This clonotype was seen repeatedly, ten times or more. The rearrangement uses TRBV11-2 and TRBJ2-5; the D gene is possibly TRBD2 (6 bases). V was shortened by 5 bases and J by 2 bases, with 9 bases between the two germline ends. CDR3 length equals 13 residues. CDR1 is SGHAT and CDR2 is FQNNGV in the germline V gene. The CDR3 nucleotides read TGTGCCAGCAGCGTGACTAGACAAGAGACCCAGTACTTC. It encodes CASSVTRQETQYF.

This clonotype has a count of ten or more. The rearrangement uses TRBV6-5 and TRBJ1-3, with D hard to call. Germline values: CDR1 MNHEY, CDR2 SVGAGI. The length of the CDR3 is 16 residues. Trimming pared 2 bases from V and 3 bases from J, leaving 14 bases between. The CDR3 coding sequence is TGTGCCAGCAGTTACCTCGTCGGGGAGGTTGGAAACACCATATATTTT. Protein: CASSYLVGEVGNTIYF.

This clonotype was counted at least ten times. This chain connects TRBV28 to TRBJ1-1, with D maybe TRBD1 (5 bases). The CDR3 has 13 residues. Germline-derived CDR1 and CDR2 are MDHEN and SYDVKM. V lost 4 bases and J 10 bases, leaving 16 bases between the germline ends. CDR3 coding DNA: TGTGCCAGCAGTTCCCGTGGGGCAGGTGGAGCTTTCTTT. It specifies CASSSRGAGGAFF.